The source of this TCR beta chain is a study of shared clonotypes between healthy human individuals. At the level of the study: CD8 memory received one plate per donor, CD8 naive two, CD4 memory three and CD4 naive three.

Regarding the study as a whole: Some clonotypes were shared by all four sorted-subset donors, while others were not shared. The non-shared ones had lower generation probabilities than the shared ones.

The data were produced by immunoSEQ multiplex PCR, yet TCRdb's version contains in-frame clones alone and is incomplete. The sample consists of approximately 980,000 clones, less than 85% of them appearing once. V gave up 6 bases and J gave up 2 bases; unmatched junction bases: 0. The CDR3 length is 12 residues. The germline V gene encodes CDR1 SGHTA and CDR2 FQGNSA. This clone was observed a handful of times. Its antigen is currently unknown. Sequencing was performed on memory CD4+ T cells sorted from blood. Subset specified: CD45RA-negative fraction. The chain links TRBV7-2 to TRBJ2-7, with 8 bases lining up with TRBD1. The sequence derives from a man aged 18 to 29 in good health. The CDR3 loop reads CASRDRAYEQYF. The CDR3 DNA follows: TGTGCCAGCAGGGACAGGGCCTACGAGCAGTACTTC.